This record concerns one T cell receptor (beta chain) sequence. Antigen: not known. The CDR3 is 14 amino acids. CDR1 is SGHAT, CDR2 FQDESV, per germline (reference sequence). With 5 bases removed from V and 1 base from J, the gap between germline ends came to 10 bases. The data were taken from a study of cytotoxic CD8 clonotypes in ibrutinib-treated CLL. Study-wide background: By median around 69 months, around twelve had progressed and around 14 stayed remitted; responses had been 2 complete and about 25 partial. Findings and limits, study-wide: Public clonotypes showed up rarely, and on treatment they shrank or held steady. Sampling time points were not equivalent between sustained-remission and progressing patients. At ibrutinib response, clonality increased, and at progression it declined back toward baseline.

Profiled with immunoSEQ multiplex PCR; TCRdb holds only in-frame clones, not every one. The repertoire consists of about 56,000 clones, with around 60% occurring once and the leading ten covering around 21%. The receptor's source is a human donor with chronic lymphocytic leukemia. This specimen was PBMCs, taken after 24 months of ibrutinib treatment. This chain uses TRBV11-1 with TRBJ2-3, with no clear D. CDR3 region: CASSPWVGTDTQYF. Here the CDR3 DNA reads TGTGCCAGCAGCCCCTGGGTGGGCACAGATACGCAGTATTTT.